The 13 T cell receptor beta chains below were found in one sample sequenced in a study of synovial regulatory T cells in juvenile arthritis. The protocol was immunoSEQ multiplex PCR, while the TCRdb copy is restricted to in-frame clones and leaves out a portion. The sample holds approximately 6,400 clones. Sequences were obtained from Treg cells from blood. Stated subset: remaining (HLA-DR-negative) circulating blood Treg cells. The receptors were gathered from a donor between 2 and 29 years old with juvenile idiopathic arthritis.

The chain uses TRBV5-1 and TRBJ2-3; TCRdb proposes TRBD2, but this gene call is untestable without DNA. Germline CDR1 SGHRS, CDR2 YFSETQ. The CDR3 extends over 18 amino acids. No DNA is recorded. CDR3 residues: CASSRGLAGGLSTDTQYF.

This chain connects TRBV5-1 to TRBJ2-1. This CDR3 has 12 residues. No nucleotide data were recorded. Germline loops: CDR1 SGHRS, CDR2 YFSETQ. The CDR3 sequence is CASSLSYNEQFF.

V usage is TRBV4-1 and J usage is TRBJ2-6; lacking DNA, the TRBD1 call made by TCRdb goes unchecked. The CDR3 loop spans 19 amino acids. The record lacks a DNA sequence. Germline V gene data show CDR1 as MGHRA and CDR2 as YSYEKL. The CDR3 spells CASSPLWGTGSSGANVLTF.

The genes are TRBV18 and TRBJ2-1; the TCRdb D gene call, TRBD2, has no DNA to confirm it. Per the germline V gene, CDR1 is KGHSH and CDR2 is LQKENI. The CDR3 consists of 14 residues. DNA is not on record. The CDR3 region is CASSLRGSYNEQFF.

V usage is TRBV18 and J usage is TRBJ1-1; TCRdb selects TRBD1, and the lack of DNA leaves this call unchecked. CDR3 length equals 16 residues. No DNA sequence is on record. Germline V gives CDR1 KGHSH, CDR2 LQKENI. The CDR3 here is CASSPRVLTVNTEAFF.

The gene calls are TRBV6-5 and TRBJ1-2. The germline gives CDR1 MNHEY, CDR2 SVGAGI. The length of the CDR3 is 14 residues. The protein alone is recorded here. This CDR3 is CASGRGPSGYGYTF.

This chain uses TRBV14 with TRBJ2-5; TCRdb's D call, TRBD2, is unchecked because there is no DNA. Per the germline V gene, CDR1 is SGHDN and CDR2 is FVKESK. This CDR3 is built from 13 residues. No DNA accompanies this entry. The CDR3: CASSQDSQETQYF.

The chain is built from TRBV7-2 and TRBJ2-7; TCRdb outputs TRBD2, but without DNA this stays unchecked. The germline CDR1 and CDR2 sequences are SGHTA and FQGNSA. There are 15 residues in the CDR3. No DNA has been recorded. The CDR3 here is CASSAGLIAHYEQYF.

The J gene is TRBJ1-2, the V gene TRBV6-5; as DNA is missing, the TRBD1 call by TCRdb cannot be tested. CDR1 is MNHEY, CDR2 SVGAGI, per germline. The CDR3 covers 14 residues. This entry has no DNA. The CDR3 region is CASGTVGTPYGYTF.

This rearrangement joins TRBV5-6 to TRBJ2-7; the D gene TCRdb calls, TRBD1, cannot be checked with no DNA. Looked up from germline, CDR1 is SGHDT and CDR2 is YYEEEE. The length of the CDR3 is 14 residues. DNA is not recorded here. This CDR3 is CASSRQGLHYEQYF.

This clone is identified as medium-sized from frequency. This sequence joins TRBV5-4 and TRBJ1-2. Germline CDR1 SGHNT, CDR2 YYREEE (reference sequence). The CDR3 covers 12 residues. No DNA sequence is on record. CDR3 region: CASSSYVSGYTF.

The chain couples TRBV5-1 to TRBJ2-1; the TRBD1 assignment by TCRdb is unverifiable without DNA. The CDR3 has 14 amino acids. The DNA sequence is not available. In germline, CDR1 is SGHRS, CDR2 YFSETQ. CDR3 protein: CASSLQGWSSMQFF.

V is TRBV6-1 and J is TRBJ1-4. The CDR3 has 15 amino acids. No DNA is listed. Germline values: CDR1 MNHNS, CDR2 SASEGT. The CDR3 here is CASSLYGTTNEKLFF.